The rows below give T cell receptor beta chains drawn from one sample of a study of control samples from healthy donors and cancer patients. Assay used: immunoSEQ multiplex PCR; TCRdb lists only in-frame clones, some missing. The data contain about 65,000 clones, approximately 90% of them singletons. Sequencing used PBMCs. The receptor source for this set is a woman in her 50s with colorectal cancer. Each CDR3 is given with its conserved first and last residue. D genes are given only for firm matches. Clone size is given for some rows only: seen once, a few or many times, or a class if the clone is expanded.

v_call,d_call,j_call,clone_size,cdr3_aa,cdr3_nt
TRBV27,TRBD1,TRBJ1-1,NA,CASSKDRPRATEAFF,TGTGCCAGCAGTAAGGACAGGCCCCGGGCCACTGAAGCTTTCTTT
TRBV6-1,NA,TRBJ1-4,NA,CASSDSGVEEKLFF,TGTGCCAGCAGTGATTCAGGGGTGGAAGAAAAACTGTTTTTT
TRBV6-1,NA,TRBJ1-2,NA,CASSEAPYGYTF,TGTGCCAGCAGTGAAGCGCCCTATGGCTACACCTTC
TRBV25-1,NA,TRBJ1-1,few,CASSEAREAFF,TGTGCCAGCAGTGAAGCCAGGGAGGCTTTCTTT
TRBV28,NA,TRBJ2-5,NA,CASRASARETQYF,TGTGCCAGCAGAGCTAGCGCCAGAGAGACCCAGTACTTC
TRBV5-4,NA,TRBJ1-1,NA,CASSLKKGLNTEAFF,TGTGCCAGCAGCTTGAAAAAGGGACTGAACACTGAAGCTTTCTTT
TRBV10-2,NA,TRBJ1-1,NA,CASSGQGARNTEAFF,TGCGCCAGCAGCGGCCAGGGTGCACGAAACACTGAAGCTTTCTTT
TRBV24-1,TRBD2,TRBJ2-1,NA,CATSDPGLAGGNKQFF,TGTGCCACCAGTGATCCGGGACTAGCGGGGGGCAATAAGCAGTTCTTC
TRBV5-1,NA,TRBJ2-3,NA,CASSGGTDTQYF,TGCGCCAGCAGCGGCGGGACAGATACGCAGTATTTT
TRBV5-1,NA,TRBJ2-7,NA,CASSLGTGYEQYF,TGCGCCAGCAGCTTGGGGACGGGTTACGAGCAGTACTTC
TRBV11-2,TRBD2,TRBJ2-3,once,CASSLDLAGAVDTQYF,TGTGCCAGCAGCTTAGATTTGGCGGGAGCGGTAGATACGCAGTATTTT
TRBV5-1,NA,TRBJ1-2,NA,CASSPDASGYGYTF,TGCGCCAGCAGCCCCGACGCGTCAGGGTATGGCTACACCTTC
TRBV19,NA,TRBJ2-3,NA,CASSIFGQARRGDTQYF,TGTGCCAGTAGTATATTCGGACAGGCCCGCCGGGGGGATACGCAGTATTTT
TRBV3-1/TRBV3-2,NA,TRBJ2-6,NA,CASSQSGVSGANVLTF,TGTGCCAGCAGCCAGTCAGGGGTCTCTGGGGCCAACGTCCTGACTTTC
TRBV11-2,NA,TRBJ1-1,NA,CASSSQQGGGTEAFF,TGTGCCAGCAGCTCACAACAGGGTGGCGGCACTGAAGCTTTCTTT
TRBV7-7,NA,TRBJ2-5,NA,CASSLGPGETQYF,TGTGCTAGCAGCTTGGGGCCCGGGGAGACCCAGTACTTC